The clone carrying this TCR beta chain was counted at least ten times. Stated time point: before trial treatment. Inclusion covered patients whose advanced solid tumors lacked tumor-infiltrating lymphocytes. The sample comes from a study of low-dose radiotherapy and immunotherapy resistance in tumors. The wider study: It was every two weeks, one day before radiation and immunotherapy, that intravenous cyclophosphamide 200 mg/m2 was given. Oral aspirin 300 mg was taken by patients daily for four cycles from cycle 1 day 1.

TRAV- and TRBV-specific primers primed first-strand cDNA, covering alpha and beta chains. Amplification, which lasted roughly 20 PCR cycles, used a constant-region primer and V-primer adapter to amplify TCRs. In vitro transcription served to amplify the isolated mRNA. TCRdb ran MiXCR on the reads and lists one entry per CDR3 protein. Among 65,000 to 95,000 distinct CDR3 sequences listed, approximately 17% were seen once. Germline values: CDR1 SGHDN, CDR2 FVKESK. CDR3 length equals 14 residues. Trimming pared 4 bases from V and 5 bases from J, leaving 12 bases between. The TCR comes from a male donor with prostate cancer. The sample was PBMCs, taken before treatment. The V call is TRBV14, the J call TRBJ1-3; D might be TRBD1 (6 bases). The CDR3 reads CASSRMDRRNTIYF. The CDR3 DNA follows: TGTGCCAGCAGCCGAATGGACAGAAGAAACACCATATATTTT. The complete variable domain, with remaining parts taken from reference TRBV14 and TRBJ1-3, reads EAGVTQFPSHSVIEKGQTVTLRCDPISGHDNLYWYRRVMGKEIKFLLHFVKESKQDESGMPNNRFLAERTGGTYSTLKVQPAELEDSGVYFCASSRMDRRNTIYFGEGSWLTVV.